This entry lists 32 T cell receptor beta chains sequenced from one sample in a study of PD-1 blockade in classical Hodgkin lymphoma. The data were produced by immunoSEQ multiplex PCR, yet TCRdb's version contains in-frame clones alone and is incomplete. The table lists tens of thousands of clones, around 87% of them singletons. No patient escaped relapse after autologous stem cell transplantation, and brentuximab vedotin exposure varied. The sample consisted of peripheral blood mononuclear cells (PBMCs), taken at baseline. The receptors derive from a human donor with classical Hodgkin lymphoma.

The CDR3: CASSGEGSPHRELFF. DNA of the CDR3: TGTGCCAGCAGTGGGGAGGGCAGCCCGCATAGGGAACTGTTTTTT. J is TRBJ1-4 and V is TRBV2; D remains ambiguous. CDR1 SNHLY and CDR2 FYNNEI come from the germline V gene. CDR3 size: 15 residues. Trimming left V 4 bases short and J 12 bases short, with 21 bases between.

The gene calls are TRBV6-5 and TRBJ2-2; 10 bases are a match to TRBD2. With V trimmed by 4 bases and J by 4 bases, 6 bases remained unmatched. Germline V gene lookup returns CDR1 MNHEY and CDR2 SVGAGI. This CDR3 is 16 amino acids long. CDR3 in amino acids: CASSFLAGVTTGELFF. In nucleotides, the CDR3 is TGTGCCAGCAGTTTCCTAGCGGGGGTCACCACCGGGGAGCTGTTTTTT.

This sequence joins TRBV6-5 and TRBJ2-3; 8 bases match TRBD2. Trimming at V came to 7 bases and at J to 5 bases, leaving 11 bases not matched to a gene. Germline V gene data show CDR1 as MNHEY and CDR2 as SVGAGI. The CDR3 loop spans 15 amino acids. The CDR3 DNA sequence: TGTGCCAGCACCACCGTGGCTAGCGGGTTAGATACGCAGTATTTT. Its translation is CASTTVASGLDTQYF.

The rearrangement links TRBV27 to TRBJ2-3; D unclear. V was cut by 3 bases and J by 5 bases, with 3 bases left in between. This CDR3 region has 11 residues. The germline gives CDR1 MNHEY, CDR2 SMNVEV (reference sequence). This CDR3 is CASSFLDTQYF. The CDR3 DNA is TGTGCCAGCAGTTTCTTAGATACGCAGTATTTT.

The chain couples TRBV6-5 to TRBJ2-1, with 9 bases that match TRBD1. From germline, CDR1 is MNHEY and CDR2 SVGAGI. This CDR3 comprises 14 residues. The trim removed 5 bases at V and 9 bases at J, leaving 8 bases unmatched. The CDR3 protein is CASSIPGTGFEQFF. The CDR3 nucleotides read TGTGCCAGCAGTATTCCCGGGACAGGGTTTGAGCAGTTCTTC.

CDR3 DNA: TGCAGCGTGGGGGATGGAGGGATTGCGCCCCAGCATTTT. This translates into CSVGDGGIAPQHF. This rearrangement joins TRBV29-1 to TRBJ1-5, with a weak D call TRBD1 (5 bases). There are 13 residues in the CDR3. V was trimmed by 6 bases and J by 9 bases, leaving 18 bases between them. CDR1 and CDR2 (germline): SQVTM, ANQGSEA.

In DNA form, the CDR3 reads TGTGCCAGCAGCAAATTGGGACTAGCCGGGTTTACGCAGTATTTT. This sequence encodes CASSKLGLAGFTQYF. The chain has TRBV7-9 and TRBJ2-3, with 9 bases fitting TRBD2. V lost 5 bases to trimming and J lost 8 bases; unmatched junction nucleotides: 11. The CDR3 covers 15 residues. The germline V gene has CDR1 SEHNR and CDR2 FQNEAQ (reference sequence).

The chain uses TRBV28 and TRBJ2-5; 10 positions match TRBD2. The germline CDR1 and CDR2 sequences are MDHEN and SYDVKM. V shed 6 bases, J shed 5 bases, and the junction held 9 bases outside the gene matches. There are 15 residues in the CDR3. The CDR3, as DNA: TGTGCCAGCAGCCAGAGCGGGGGGGCAGGGGAGACCCAGTACTTC. As protein: CASSQSGGAGETQYF.

As concerns this clone: The junction differs from germline at one of its ends, possibly a read error. This chain uses TRBV7-7 with TRBJ1-2; 9 bases match TRBD1. The length of the CDR3 is 14 residues. Germline V gives CDR1 SSHAT, CDR2 FNYEAQ (reference sequence). CDR3 coding DNA: TGTGCTAGCAGCCTAGGACAGGGGAGCTATGGCTACACCTTC. This encodes CASSLGQGSYGYTF.

The chain employs TRBV19 and TRBJ1-1, with D unclear. Germline V lookup: CDR1 LNHDA, CDR2 SQIVND (reference sequence). The CDR3 covers 13 residues. The CDR3 loop reads CGTSLELNTEAFF. The CDR3 nucleotides read TGTGGCACATCACTGGAGTTGAACACTGAAGCTTTCTTT.

This sequence joins TRBV4-1 and TRBJ2-5; D unclear. The CDR3 sequence is 13 residues long. V lost 6 bases and J lost 5, with 13 bases in between. The V gene's germline CDR1 is MGHRA and CDR2 YSYEKL. This CDR3 reads CASSPGRLETQYF. The DNA for the CDR3 is TGCGCCAGCAGTCCTGGTCGGTTGGAGACCCAGTACTTC.

This rearrangement joins TRBV4-1 to TRBJ2-7; 11 bases agree with TRBD2. The CDR3 spans 15 residues. The J segment lost 2 bases and the V segment lost 5 bases, leaving 5 bases of the junction unmatched. Germline CDR1 reads MGHRA; CDR2 reads YSYEKL. The CDR3 spells CASSERLAGTYEQYF. CDR3 DNA sequence: TGCGCCAGCAGCGAACGACTAGCGGGAACCTACGAGCAGTACTTC.

The chain carries TRBV7-9 and TRBJ1-2, with D uncertain. Looked up from germline, CDR1 is SEHNR and CDR2 is FQNEAQ (reference sequence). With 1 base removed from V and 5 bases from J, the gap between germline ends came to 11 bases. The CDR3 spans 14 residues. The CDR3 sequence: CASSLDGALYGYTF. The CDR3 region has the DNA TGTGCCAGCAGCTTAGATGGCGCCCTTTATGGCTACACCTTC.

This clone was seen once. CDR3 loop: CAWRGTDSPLHF. CDR3 bases: TGTGCCTGGAGAGGGACAGATTCACCCCTCCACTTT. This chain links TRBV30 with TRBJ1-6; 7 bases match TRBD1. V was pared by 3 bases and J by 8 bases, with 1 base of the junction left unmatched. The CDR3 consists of 12 residues. Germline lookup yields CDR1 GTSNPN and CDR2 SVGIG (reference sequence).

The chain recombines TRBV11-2 with TRBJ1-1; D perhaps matches TRBD1 (5 bases). V was clipped by 7 bases and J by 4 bases, with 19 bases between them. Germline CDR1 SGHAT, CDR2 FQNNGV. The CDR3 runs 15 residues. The CDR3 DNA reads TGTGCCAGCAACCTCGCTGGGGGGTCGGTCACTGAAGCTTTCTTT. Translating it yields CASNLAGGSVTEAFF.

The V call is TRBV28, the J call TRBJ1-1, with 8 bases matching TRBD1. Trimming at V came to 2 bases and at J to 7 bases, leaving 6 bases not matched to a gene. The CDR3 totals 14 residues. Per the germline V gene, CDR1 is MDHEN and CDR2 is SYDVKM. CDR3 sequence reads: CASSLAAQGGEAFF. The CDR3 nucleotides read TGTGCCAGCAGTTTAGCGGCACAGGGGGGTGAAGCTTTCTTT.

This chain joins TRBV5-1 and TRBJ1-1, with TRBD1 matching 7 bases. Germline-derived CDR1 and CDR2 are SGHRS and YFSETQ. This CDR3 contains 15 residues. V shed 4 bases, J shed 0 bases, and the junction held 6 bases outside the gene matches. This CDR3 is CASSPAGTVNTEAFF. DNA for the CDR3: TGCGCCAGCAGCCCGGCCGGGACAGTGAACACTGAAGCTTTCTTT.

The chain employs TRBV7-6 and TRBJ2-5; D is perhaps TRBD2 (6 bases). Germline loops: CDR1 SGHVS, CDR2 FNYEAQ. The CDR3 spans 19 residues. The V gene lost 1 base and the J gene lost 5 bases, with 26 bases spanning the gap. Written as DNA, the CDR3 is TGTGCCAGCAGCTTAGTAGGGACCAAAATAAACCCCCGGGGGGAGACCCAGTACTTC. Translating gives CASSLVGTKINPRGETQYF. Filled out from reference TRBV7-6 and TRBJ2-5, the complete variable domain reads GAGVSQSPRYKVTKRGQDVALRCDPISGHVSLYWYRQALGQGPEFLTYFNYEAQQDKSGLPNDRFSAERPEGSISTLTIQRTEQRDSAMYRCASSLVGTKINPRGETQYFGPGTRLLVL.

The chain couples TRBV10-3 to TRBJ2-2, with D possibly matching TRBD2 (5 bases). The CDR3 has 13 residues. Germline V gene data show CDR1 as ENHRY and CDR2 as SYGVKD. Trimming shortened V by 7 bases and J by 4 bases, and 10 bases separated the two germline ends. Here the CDR3 reads CAITGNPTGELFF. CDR3 in DNA: TGTGCCATCACGGGGAATCCCACCGGGGAGCTGTTTTTT.

This chain joins TRBV14 and TRBJ1-2, with TRBD1 identical over 7 bases. V gave up 2 bases and J gave up 3 bases; unmatched junction bases: 9. Germline values: CDR1 SGHDN, CDR2 FVKESK. The CDR3 runs 16 residues. In DNA form, the CDR3 reads TGTGCCAGCAGCCAACGGCGTGGAACAGGGGACTATGGCTACACCTTC. Encoded protein: CASSQRRGTGDYGYTF. Supplemented by reference TRBV14 and TRBJ1-2, the full variable domain reads EAGVTQFPSHSVIEKGQTVTLRCDPISGHDNLYWYRRVMGKEIKFLLHFVKESKQDESGMPNNRFLAERTGGTYSTLKVQPAELEDSGVYFCASSQRRGTGDYGYTFGSGTRLTVV.

The count of this clone is one. The V call is TRBV7-9, the J call TRBJ2-7, with D perhaps TRBD2 (6 bases). Trimming removed 4 bases at V and 2 bases at J, with 12 bases between. Germline loops: CDR1 SEHNR, CDR2 FQNEAQ (reference sequence). The CDR3 has 14 residues. The CDR3 region has the DNA TGTGCCAGCAGCTCGACCGGGAGAGCCTACGAGCAGTACTTC. It translates to CASSSTGRAYEQYF.

The chain uses TRBV7-2 and TRBJ1-2; D uncertain. This CDR3 contains 12 residues. Germline loops: CDR1 SGHTA, CDR2 FQGNSA. The V gene lost 8 bases and the J gene lost 3 bases, with 10 bases spanning the gap. The CDR3 sequence is CASGEIYYGYTF. The CDR3 DNA is TGTGCCAGCGGCGAAATATACTATGGCTACACCTTC.

The chain combines TRBV30 with TRBJ2-5; 8 bases line up with TRBD2. The germline V gene encodes CDR1 GTSNPN and CDR2 SVGIG (reference sequence). The J segment lost 0 bases and the V segment lost 3 bases, leaving 9 bases of the junction unmatched. This CDR3 is built from 16 residues. In DNA form, the CDR3 reads TGTGCCTGGAGCGGTTGGGAGCGGGGGAACCAAGAGACCCAGTACTTC. This codes for CAWSGWERGNQETQYF.

The chain has TRBV6-6 and TRBJ1-4; perhaps TRBD1 as D (5 bases). The CDR3 extends over 14 amino acids. Germline values: CDR1 MNHNY, CDR2 SVGAGI (reference sequence). V dropped 7 bases and J dropped 1 base, with 10 bases sitting between them. CDR3 in amino acids: CASTRGVTNEKLFF. DNA of the CDR3: TGTGCCAGCACTCGGGGGGTAACTAATGAAAAACTGTTTTTT.

The chain's CDR3 is CASSWDRVNEQYF. As DNA, the CDR3 is TGTGCCAGCAGCTGGGACAGGGTAAACGAGCAGTACTTC. The chain couples TRBV7-6 to TRBJ2-7, with TRBD1 matching over 9 bases. Germline V gene data show CDR1 as SGHVS and CDR2 as FNYEAQ. The CDR3 has 13 amino acids. J gave up 5 bases and V 4 bases, and 3 bases lay outside the gene matches.

V and J are TRBV4-1 and TRBJ1-2, with D possibly being TRBD1 (5 bases). CDR1 and CDR2 (germline): MGHRA, YSYEKL. V was pared by 2 bases and J by 6 bases, with 16 bases between. This CDR3 has 15 amino acids. CDR3 DNA sequence: TGCGCCAGCAGCCAAAGAATGAACGAGGGACATGGCTACACCTTC. Translating gives CASSQRMNEGHGYTF.

V and J are TRBV7-9 and TRBJ2-6; D is uncertain. The ends were cut back, 0 bases at V and 1 base at J, with 10 bases in the middle. Germline values: CDR1 SEHNR, CDR2 FQNEAQ (reference sequence). This CDR3 region has 17 residues. CDR3 sequence reads: CASSLAFGESGANVLTF. As DNA, the CDR3 is TGTGCCAGCAGCTTAGCATTCGGAGAATCTGGGGCCAACGTCCTGACTTTC.

J is TRBJ1-3 and V is TRBV15, with D tentatively TRBD1 (6 bases). Trimming removed 3 bases at V and 4 bases at J, with 10 bases between. CDR3 length equals 14 residues. Germline CDR1 and CDR2: LNHNV and YYDKDF (reference sequence). The CDR3 is CATSSTTGGNTIYF. As DNA, the CDR3 is TGTGCCACCAGCAGCACCACAGGGGGAAACACCATATATTTT.

The chain carries TRBV27 and TRBJ1-6, with 7 positions matching TRBD1. Trimming removed 0 bases from V and 16 bases from J; junction bases left unmatched: 6. The CDR3 has 13 amino acids. Germline CDR1 MNHEY, CDR2 SMNVEV (reference sequence). DNA of the CDR3: TGTGCCAGCAGTTTATCCCTGGGACAGCTACTCCACTTT. It yields the protein CASSLSLGQLLHF.

The sample holds a few counts of this clone. The gene calls are TRBV4-2 and TRBJ1-6; the match to TRBD1 covers 8 bases. J gave up 4 bases and V 5 bases, and 4 bases lay outside the gene matches. Looked up from germline, CDR1 is LGHNA and CDR2 is YNFKEQ. The CDR3 runs 15 residues. Here the CDR3 DNA reads TGTGCCAGCAGCTCGACAGGGGTGTATAATTCACCCCTCCACTTT. Encoded protein: CASSSTGVYNSPLHF.

The chain couples TRBV6-1 to TRBJ2-7; D is possibly TRBD1 (5 bases). Trimming stripped 4 bases from V and 4 bases from J, with 8 bases between. The germline gives CDR1 MNHNS, CDR2 SASEGT. The CDR3 contains 12 residues. The CDR3, as DNA: TGTGCCAGCAGTGTGGGGCCATACGAGCAGTACTTC. This codes for CASSVGPYEQYF.

The chain combines TRBV15 with TRBJ2-5, with no clear D. Trimming cost V 1 base and J 7 bases, with 10 bases left between them. The CDR3 length is 13 residues. CDR1 and CDR2 from the germline V gene are LNHNV and YYDKDF (reference sequence). The CDR3 region has the DNA TGTGCCACCAGCAGAGGGAACCGAGGGACCCAGTACTTC. The encoded protein is CATSRGNRGTQYF.